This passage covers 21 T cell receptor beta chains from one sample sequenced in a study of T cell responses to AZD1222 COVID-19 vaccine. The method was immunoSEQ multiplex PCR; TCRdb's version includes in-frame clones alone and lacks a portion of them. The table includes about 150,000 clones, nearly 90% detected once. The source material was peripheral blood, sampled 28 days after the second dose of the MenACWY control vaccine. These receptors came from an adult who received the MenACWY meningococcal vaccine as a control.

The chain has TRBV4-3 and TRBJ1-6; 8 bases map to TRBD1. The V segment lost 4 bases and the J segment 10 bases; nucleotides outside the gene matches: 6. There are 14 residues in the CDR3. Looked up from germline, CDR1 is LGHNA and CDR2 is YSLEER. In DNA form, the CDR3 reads TGCGCCAGCAGCCCTACGGACAGGGTCTCACCCCTCCACTTT. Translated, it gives CASSPTDRVSPLHF.

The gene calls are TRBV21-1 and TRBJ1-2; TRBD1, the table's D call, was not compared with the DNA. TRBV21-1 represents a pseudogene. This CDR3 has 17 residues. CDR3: CASSNIVGAGVVPGYTF. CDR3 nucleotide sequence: TGTGCCAGCAGCAACATCGTCGGGGCAGGGGTGGTCCCTGGCTACACCTTC.

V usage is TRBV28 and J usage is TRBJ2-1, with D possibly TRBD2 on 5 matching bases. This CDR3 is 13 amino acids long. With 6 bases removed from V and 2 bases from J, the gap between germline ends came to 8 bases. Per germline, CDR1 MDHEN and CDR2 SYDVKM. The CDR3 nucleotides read TGTGCCAGCAGCACCGGGGCCTACAATGAGCAGTTCTTC. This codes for CASSTGAYNEQFF. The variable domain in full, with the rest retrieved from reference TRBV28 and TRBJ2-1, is DVKVTQSSRYLVKRTGEKVFLECVQDMDHENMFWYRQDPGLGLRLIYFSYDVKMKEKGDIPEGYSVSREKKERFSLILESASTNQTSMYLCASSTGAYNEQFFGPGTRLTVL.

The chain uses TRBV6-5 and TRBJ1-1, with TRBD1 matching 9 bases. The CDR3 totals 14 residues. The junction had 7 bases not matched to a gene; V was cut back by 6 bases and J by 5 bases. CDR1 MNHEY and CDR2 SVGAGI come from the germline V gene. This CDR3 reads CASSRQGVKTEAFF. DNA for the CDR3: TGTGCCAGCAGCAGACAGGGGGTTAAAACTGAAGCTTTCTTT.

The DNA of the CDR3 is TGTGCCAGCAGCTTGCTGATCGATCAGCCCCAGCATTTT. This encodes CASSLLIDQPQHF. The chain carries TRBV7-2 and TRBJ1-5; D uncertain. Per the germline V gene, CDR1 is SGHTA and CDR2 is FQGNSA. Trimming removed 3 bases from V and 5 bases from J, with 8 bases in between. The CDR3 is 13 amino acids.

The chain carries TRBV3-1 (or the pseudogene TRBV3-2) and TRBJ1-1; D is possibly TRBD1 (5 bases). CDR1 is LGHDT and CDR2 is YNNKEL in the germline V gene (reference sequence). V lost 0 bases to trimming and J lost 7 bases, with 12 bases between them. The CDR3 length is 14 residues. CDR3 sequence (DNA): TGTGCCAGCAGCCAAGAGACCAGGGCAAATGAAGCTTTCTTT. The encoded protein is CASSQETRANEAFF.

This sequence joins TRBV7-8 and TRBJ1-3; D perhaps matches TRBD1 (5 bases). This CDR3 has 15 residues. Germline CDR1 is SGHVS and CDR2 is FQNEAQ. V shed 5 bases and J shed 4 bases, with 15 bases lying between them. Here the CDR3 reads CASSQQGFRGNTIYF. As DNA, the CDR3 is TGTGCCAGCAGCCAGCAGGGCTTTCGGGGAAACACCATATATTTT.

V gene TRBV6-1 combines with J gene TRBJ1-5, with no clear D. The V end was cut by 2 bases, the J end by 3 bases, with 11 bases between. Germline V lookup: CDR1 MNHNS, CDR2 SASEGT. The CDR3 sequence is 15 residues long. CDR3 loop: CASSETASPNQPQHF. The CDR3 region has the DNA TGTGCCAGCAGTGAAACCGCCAGCCCCAATCAGCCCCAGCATTTT.

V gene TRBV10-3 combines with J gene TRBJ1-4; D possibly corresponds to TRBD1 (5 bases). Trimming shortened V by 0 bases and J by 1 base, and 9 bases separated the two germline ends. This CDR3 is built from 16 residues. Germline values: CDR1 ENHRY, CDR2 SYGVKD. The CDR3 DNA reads TGTGCCATCAGTGAGTCCGGGGGAGGAACTAATGAAAAACTGTTTTTT. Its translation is CAISESGGGTNEKLFF.

The CDR3 coding sequence is TGTGCCAGCAGCTTAGGGACAGGGACATCCGGAAACACCATATATTTT. Residues: CASSLGTGTSGNTIYF. This rearrangement joins TRBV13 to TRBJ1-3, with 7 bases matching TRBD1. The CDR3 is 16 amino acids. Germline assignment: CDR1 PRHDT and CDR2 FYEKMQ (reference sequence). With V trimmed by 0 bases and J by 4 bases, 6 bases remained unmatched.

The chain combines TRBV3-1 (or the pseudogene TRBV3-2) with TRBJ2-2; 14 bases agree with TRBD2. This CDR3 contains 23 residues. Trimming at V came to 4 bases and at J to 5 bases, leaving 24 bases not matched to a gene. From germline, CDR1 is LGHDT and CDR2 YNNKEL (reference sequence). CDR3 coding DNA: TGTGCCAGCAGCCTATCACATGCCCGGGGACTAGCGGGAGAGGGTTCGGCTACCGGGGAGCTGTTTTTT. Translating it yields CASSLSHARGLAGEGSATGELFF.

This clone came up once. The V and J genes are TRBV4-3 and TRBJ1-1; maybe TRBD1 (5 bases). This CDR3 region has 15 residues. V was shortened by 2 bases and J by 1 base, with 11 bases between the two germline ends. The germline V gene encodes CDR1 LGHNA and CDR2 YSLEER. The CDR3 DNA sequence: TGCGCCAGCAGCCAAACCGGGGACGGGAACACTGAAGCTTTCTTT. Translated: CASSQTGDGNTEAFF.

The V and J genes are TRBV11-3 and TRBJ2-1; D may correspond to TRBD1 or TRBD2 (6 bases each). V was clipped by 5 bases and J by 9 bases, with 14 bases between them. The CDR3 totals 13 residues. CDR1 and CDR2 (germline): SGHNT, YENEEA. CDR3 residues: CASSPVGGGEQFF. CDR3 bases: TGTGCCAGCAGCCCCGTCGGGGGCGGTGAGCAGTTCTTC.

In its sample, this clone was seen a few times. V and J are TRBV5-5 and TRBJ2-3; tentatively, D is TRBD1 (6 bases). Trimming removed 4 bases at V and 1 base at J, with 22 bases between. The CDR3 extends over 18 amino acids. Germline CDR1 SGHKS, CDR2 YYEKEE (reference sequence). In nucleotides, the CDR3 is TGTGCCAGCAGCCCTGCCTCCACAGGGCCTAGACGCACAGATACGCAGTATTTT. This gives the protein CASSPASTGPRRTDTQYF.

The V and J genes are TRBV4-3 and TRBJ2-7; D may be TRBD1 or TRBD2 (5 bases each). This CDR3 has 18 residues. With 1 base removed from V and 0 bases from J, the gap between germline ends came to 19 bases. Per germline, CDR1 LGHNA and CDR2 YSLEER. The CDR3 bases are TGCGCCAGCAGCCAAGTTCTACCGGCAGGGAGAAGCTCCTACGAGCAGTACTTC. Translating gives CASSQVLPAGRSSYEQYF.

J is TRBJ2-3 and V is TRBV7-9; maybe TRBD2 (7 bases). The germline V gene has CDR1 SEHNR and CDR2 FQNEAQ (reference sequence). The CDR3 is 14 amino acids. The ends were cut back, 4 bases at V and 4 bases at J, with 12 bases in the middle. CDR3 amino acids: CASSSRGGADTQYF. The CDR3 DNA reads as TGTGCCAGCAGCTCCCGAGGGGGGGCAGATACGCAGTATTTT.

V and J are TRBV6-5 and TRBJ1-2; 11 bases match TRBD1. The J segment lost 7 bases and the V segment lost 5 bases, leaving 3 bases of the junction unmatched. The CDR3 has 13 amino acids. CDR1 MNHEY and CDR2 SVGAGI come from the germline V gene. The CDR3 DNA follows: TGTGCCAGCAGTCGGACAGGGGGCCGTGGCTACACCTTC. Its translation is CASSRTGGRGYTF.

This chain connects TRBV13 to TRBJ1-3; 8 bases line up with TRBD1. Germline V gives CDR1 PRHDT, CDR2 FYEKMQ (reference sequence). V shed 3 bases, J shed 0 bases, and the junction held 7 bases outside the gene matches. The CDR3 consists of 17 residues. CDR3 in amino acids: CASSFPGQVNSGNTIYF. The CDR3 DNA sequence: TGTGCCAGCAGCTTCCCGGGACAGGTTAACTCTGGAAACACCATATATTTT. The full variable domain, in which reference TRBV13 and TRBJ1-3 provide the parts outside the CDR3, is AAGVIQSPRHLIKEKRETATLKCYPIPRHDTVYWYQQGPGQDPQFLISFYEKMQSDKGSIPDRFSAQQFSDYHSELNMSSLELGDSALYFCASSFPGQVNSGNTIYFGEGSWLTVV.

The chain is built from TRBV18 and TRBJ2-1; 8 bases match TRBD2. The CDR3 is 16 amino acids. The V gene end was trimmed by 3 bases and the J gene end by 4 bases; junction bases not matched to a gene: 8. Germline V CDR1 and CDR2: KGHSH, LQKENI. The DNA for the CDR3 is TGTGCCAGCTCACCCAAAAGCGGGGGACGGTACAATGAGCAGTTCTTC. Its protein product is CASSPKSGGRYNEQFF. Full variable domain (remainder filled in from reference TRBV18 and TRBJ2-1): NAGVMQNPRHLVRRRGQEARLRCSPMKGHSHVYWYRQLPEEGLKFMVYLQKENIIDESGMPKERFSAEFPKEGPSILRIQQVVRGDSAAYFCASSPKSGGRYNEQFFGPGTRLTVL.

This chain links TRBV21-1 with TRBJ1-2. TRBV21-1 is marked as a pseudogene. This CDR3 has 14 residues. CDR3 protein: CASSSRAFGRGYTF. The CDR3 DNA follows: TGTGCCAGCAGCAGCCGGGCCTTTGGCCGAGGCTACACCTTC.

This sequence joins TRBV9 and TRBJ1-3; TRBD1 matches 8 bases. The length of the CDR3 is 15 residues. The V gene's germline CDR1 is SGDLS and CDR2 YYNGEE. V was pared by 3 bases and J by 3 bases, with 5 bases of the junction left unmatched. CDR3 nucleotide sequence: TGTGCCAGCAGCGCCGGACAGGGCGGTGGAAACACCATATATTTT. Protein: CASSAGQGGGNTIYF.